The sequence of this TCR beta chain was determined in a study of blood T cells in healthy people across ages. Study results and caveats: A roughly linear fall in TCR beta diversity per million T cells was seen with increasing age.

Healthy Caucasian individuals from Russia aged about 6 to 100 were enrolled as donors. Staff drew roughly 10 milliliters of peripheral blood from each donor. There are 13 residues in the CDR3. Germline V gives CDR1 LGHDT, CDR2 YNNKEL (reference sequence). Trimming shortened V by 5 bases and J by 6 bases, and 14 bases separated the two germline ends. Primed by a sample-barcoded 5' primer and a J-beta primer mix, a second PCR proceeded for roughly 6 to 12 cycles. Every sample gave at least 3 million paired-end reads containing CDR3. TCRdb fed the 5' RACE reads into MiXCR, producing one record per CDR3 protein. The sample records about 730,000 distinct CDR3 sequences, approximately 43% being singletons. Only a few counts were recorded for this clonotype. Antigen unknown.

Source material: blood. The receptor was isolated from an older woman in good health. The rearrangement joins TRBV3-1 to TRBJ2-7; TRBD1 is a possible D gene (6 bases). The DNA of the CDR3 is TGTGCCAGCAGCTACGAAACCAGGGGCGAGCAGTACTTC. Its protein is CASSYETRGEQYF.